The source of this T cell receptor (beta chain) is a study of regulatory T cells in long-lasting Graves disease. In its sample, this clonotype was seen many times. Time point indicated: newly diagnosed GD, antithyroid drugs for less than 3 months. PBMC-derived RNA was used for the TCR library. Sequencing libraries for TCR beta were prepared with iRepertoire HTBI primers and Arm-PCR of CDR3 regions. TCRdb called the multiplex PCR reads again in MiXCR, with one record for every CDR3 protein. The table has 400,000 to 550,000 distinct CDR3 sequences, under 15% seen once. Separately, the same data were catalogued under a study of T cells in Graves' hyperthyroidism and ophthalmopathy.

This TCR came from a young woman with Graves disease. The material was peripheral blood mononuclear cells (PBMCs), obtained at new diagnosis, from a patient treated with antithyroid drugs.

As DNA, the CDR3 is TGTGCCAGCAGCTTAACAGGGTCTAACTATGGCTACACCTTC. As protein: CASSLTGSNYGYTF. The chain combines TRBV11-2 with TRBJ1-2; D may be TRBD1 (6 bases). This CDR3 contains 14 residues. Germline V CDR1 and CDR2: SGHAT, FQNNGV. The ends were cut back, 2 bases at V and 0 bases at J, with 7 bases in the middle. The complete variable domain, with remaining parts taken from reference TRBV11-2 and TRBJ1-2, reads EAGVAQSPRYKIIEKRQSVAFWCNPISGHATLYWYQQILGQGPKLLIQFQNNGVVDDSQLPKDRFSAERLKGVDSTLKIQPAKLEDSAVYLCASSLTGSNYGYTFGSGTRLTVV.